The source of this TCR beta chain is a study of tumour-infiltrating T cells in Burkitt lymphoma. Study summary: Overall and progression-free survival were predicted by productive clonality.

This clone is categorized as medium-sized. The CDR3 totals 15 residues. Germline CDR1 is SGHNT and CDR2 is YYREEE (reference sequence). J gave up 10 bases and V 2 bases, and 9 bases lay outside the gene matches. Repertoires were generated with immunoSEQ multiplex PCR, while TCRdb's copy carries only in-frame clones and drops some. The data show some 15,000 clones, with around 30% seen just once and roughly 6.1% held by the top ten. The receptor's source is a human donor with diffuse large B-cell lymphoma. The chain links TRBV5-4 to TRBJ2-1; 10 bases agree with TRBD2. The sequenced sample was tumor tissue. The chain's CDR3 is CASSLTAGGPWEQFF. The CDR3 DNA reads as TGTGCCAGCAGCTTAACAGCGGGAGGGCCCTGGGAGCAGTTCTTC.